These 32 T cell receptor beta chains came from one sample sequenced in a study of OX40 agonist ivuxolimab in advanced cancers. Generated by immunoSEQ multiplex PCR, the TCRdb table keeps only in-frame clones and is missing some. This repertoire shows roughly 70,000 clones, 85% found once; its top ten account for about 0.49%. The sample consisted of CD4+ or CD8+ T cells sorted from blood, taken in a trial of the OX40 agonist ivuxolimab. The receptor set was obtained from an adult with an advanced solid tumor such as melanoma, head and neck, liver or kidney cancer.

The table lists this clone with a few counts. The chain employs TRBV18 and TRBJ2-7, with 11 bases fitting TRBD1. Germline loops: CDR1 KGHSH, CDR2 LQKENI. The CDR3 runs 16 residues. V was clipped by 3 bases and J by 4 bases; unmatched bases: 8. The CDR3 here is CASSPGQGAILYEQYF. CDR3 DNA sequence: TGTGCCAGCTCACCCGGACAGGGGGCTATACTATACGAGCAGTACTTC.

The chain uses TRBV6-5 and TRBJ2-1, with D maybe TRBD2 (6 bases). In germline, CDR1 is MNHEY, CDR2 SVGAGI. This CDR3 comprises 14 residues. V gave up 4 bases and J gave up 7 bases, with 14 bases separating them. CDR3 nucleotides: TGTGCCAGCAGTTTCCGACTAGTGGTAAATGAGCAGTTCTTC. It codes for CASSFRLVVNEQFF.

The CDR3 loop reads CASSFPGQPIQETQYF. Written as DNA, the CDR3 is TGTGCCAGCAGTTTTCCGGGACAGCCAATTCAAGAGACCCAGTACTTC. The rearrangement joins TRBV28 to TRBJ2-5, with TRBD1 matching 7 bases. Germline CDR1 MDHEN, CDR2 SYDVKM. The ends lost 3 bases at V and 2 bases at J; junction bases unmatched: 9. The CDR3 has 16 amino acids.

J is TRBJ2-3 and V is TRBV30; tentative D call: TRBD1 (5 bases). Trimming shortened V by 5 bases and J by 4 bases, and 7 bases separated the two germline ends. This CDR3 contains 11 residues. The germline gives CDR1 GTSNPN, CDR2 SVGIG (reference sequence). The CDR3 reads CAWGAADTQYF. In DNA form, the CDR3 reads TGTGCCTGGGGGGCCGCAGATACGCAGTATTTT. The full variable domain, in which reference TRBV30 and TRBJ2-3 provide the parts outside the CDR3, is SQTIHQWPATLVQPVGSPLSLECTVEGTSNPNLYWYRQAAGRGLQLLFYSVGIGQISSEVPQNLSASRPQDRQFILSSKKLLLSDSGFYLCAWGAADTQYFGPGTRLTVL.

The chain joins TRBV28 to TRBJ2-7; D tentatively reads TRBD1 or TRBD2 (7 bases each). The germline V and J ends were trimmed by 4 bases and 0 bases, with 16 bases remaining between them. Germline CDR1 reads MDHEN; CDR2 reads SYDVKM. CDR3 length equals 16 residues. The CDR3 DNA reads as TGTGCCAGCAGTTCCCGTGGGAGGGGGCGCTCCTACGAGCAGTACTTC. Translated, it gives CASSSRGRGRSYEQYF. Together with reference TRBV28 and TRBJ2-7, the CDR3 gives the full variable domain: DVKVTQSSRYLVKRTGEKVFLECVQDMDHENMFWYRQDPGLGLRLIYFSYDVKMKEKGDIPEGYSVSREKKERFSLILESASTNQTSMYLCASSSRGRGRSYEQYFGPGTRLTVT.

The rearrangement joins TRBV7-6 to TRBJ1-2; a possible D gene is TRBD1 (5 bases). The V end lost 3 bases, the J end lost 8 bases, and 13 bases lay between the germline ends. Germline assignment: CDR1 SGHVS and CDR2 FNYEAQ. The CDR3 loop spans 13 amino acids. The CDR3 region has the DNA TGTGCCAGCAGCTTCCGGGGGGTAGGGGGCTACACCTTC. Translation gives CASSFRGVGGYTF. Looking up the rest from reference TRBV7-6 and TRBJ1-2 gives the full variable domain: GAGVSQSPRYKVTKRGQDVALRCDPISGHVSLYWYRQALGQGPEFLTYFNYEAQQDKSGLPNDRFSAERPEGSISTLTIQRTEQRDSAMYRCASSFRGVGGYTFGSGTRLTVV.

The chain couples TRBV2 to TRBJ2-3; 8 nucleotides agree with TRBD2. Germline V CDR1 and CDR2: SNHLY, FYNNEI. The CDR3 has 17 residues. The V and J ends lost 7 bases and 1 base, in that order; junction bases with no gene match: 13. CDR3 nucleotide sequence: TGTGCCAGCACCTCAGGGGTAGCGGGGTCTGGCACAGATACGCAGTATTTT. It codes for CASTSGVAGSGTDTQYF. Supplemented by reference TRBV2 and TRBJ2-3, the full variable domain reads EPEVTQTPSHQVTQMGQEVILRCVPISNHLYFYWYRQILGQKVEFLVSFYNNEISEKSEIFDDQFSVERPDGSNFTLKIRSTKLEDSAMYFCASTSGVAGSGTDTQYFGPGTRLTVL.

About this clone: Other nucleotide sequences from this sample produce the same CDR3. V gene TRBV18 combines with J gene TRBJ1-3; D call uncertain. Germline CDR1 is KGHSH and CDR2 is LQKENI. The CDR3 contains 13 residues. Trimming shortened V by 2 bases and J by 0 bases, and 2 bases separated the two germline ends. Written as DNA, the CDR3 is TGTGCCAGCTCACCAGACTCTGGAAACACCATATATTTT. It is translated as CASSPDSGNTIYF.

J is TRBJ2-5 and V is TRBV5-1; 7 nucleotides agree with TRBD2. J gave up 3 bases and V 1 base, and 9 bases lay outside the gene matches. CDR1 SGHRS and CDR2 YFSETQ come from the germline V gene. This CDR3 spans 16 amino acids. The CDR3 reads CASSLSGSGAKETQYF. CDR3 DNA sequence: TGCGCCAGCAGCTTGAGTGGGAGCGGGGCAAAAGAGACCCAGTACTTC. Variable domain in full (rest from reference TRBV5-1 and TRBJ2-5): KAGVTQTPRYLIKTRGQQVTLSCSPISGHRSVSWYQQTPGQGLQFLFEYFSETQRNKGNFPGRFSGRQFSNSRSEMNVSTLELGDSALYLCASSLSGSGAKETQYFGPGTRLLVL.

The chain has TRBV7-8 and TRBJ1-5; 8 bases line up with TRBD1. Looked up from germline, CDR1 is SGHVS and CDR2 is FQNEAQ. The junction had 8 bases not matched to a gene; V was cut back by 1 base and J by 6 bases. The CDR3 is 16 residues long. CDR3 sequence (DNA): TGTGCCAGCAGCTTAGAATCAGGGGGCGCGGGTCAGCCCCAGCATTTT. This translates into CASSLESGGAGQPQHF.

This clone was picked up a small number of times. The chain employs TRBV7-7 and TRBJ2-5; TRBD2 agrees at 11 bases. This CDR3 is 16 amino acids long. Germline CDR1 SSHAT, CDR2 FNYEAQ (reference sequence). Written as DNA, the CDR3 is TGTGACCTCCGCGGGACTAGCGGAGAGTACCAAGAGACCCAGTACTTC. Translation: CDLRGTSGEYQETQYF. Combining the CDR3 with reference TRBV7-7 and TRBJ2-5 gives the whole variable domain GAGVSQSPRYKVTKRGQDVTLRCDPISSHATLYWYQQALGQGPEFLTYFNYEAQPDKSGLPSDRFSAERPEGSISTLTIQRTEQRDSAMYRCDLRGTSGEYQETQYFGPGTRLLVL.

This sequence joins TRBV25-1 and TRBJ1-2, with 7 bases lining up with TRBD1. V was clipped by 4 bases and J by 7 bases; unmatched bases: 3. The CDR3 extends over 12 amino acids. From germline, CDR1 is MGHDK and CDR2 SYGVNS. Here the CDR3 reads CASSGTGAGYTF. For the CDR3, the DNA is TGTGCCAGCAGTGGTACAGGGGCTGGCTACACCTTC.

V usage is TRBV10-3 and J usage is TRBJ2-5, with TRBD2 matching 7 bases. Germline values: CDR1 ENHRY, CDR2 SYGVKD. This CDR3 contains 13 residues. The junction had 6 bases not matched to a gene; V was cut back by 0 bases and J by 11 bases. As DNA, the CDR3 is TGTGCCATCAGTGAGTCGTCTAGCGGAGAGCAGTACTTC. Its protein is CAISESSSGEQYF.

This rearrangement joins TRBV7-8 to TRBJ2-1, with D possibly TRBD2 on 6 matching bases. The CDR3 runs 14 residues. Between the trimmed V and J ends, which lost 3 bases and 10 bases, there was a span of 16 bases. Germline CDR1 and CDR2: SGHVS and FQNEAQ. In DNA form, the CDR3 reads TGTGCCAGCAGCTTTAGTGAAAAGGGAGGCGAGCAGTTCTTC. Protein sequence: CASSFSEKGGEQFF.

The J gene is TRBJ1-6, the V gene TRBV7-2; 10 bases fit TRBD1. The V segment lost 5 bases and the J segment 7 bases; nucleotides outside the gene matches: 5. CDR3 length: 15 amino acids. Germline V lookup: CDR1 SGHTA, CDR2 FQGNSA. The CDR3 loop reads CASSLGQGGNSPLHF. For the CDR3, the DNA is TGTGCCAGCAGCCTAGGACAGGGGGGAAATTCACCCCTCCACTTT. Complete variable domain (other parts from reference TRBV7-2 and TRBJ1-6): GAGVSQSPSNKVTEKGKDVELRCDPISGHTALYWYRQSLGQGLEFLIYFQGNSAPDKSGLPSDRFSAERTGGSVSTLTIQRTQQEDSAVYLCASSLGQGGNSPLHFGNGTRLTVT.

This chain joins TRBV2 and TRBJ1-1; a possible D gene is TRBD1 (6 bases). The CDR3 loop spans 13 amino acids. The germline gives CDR1 SNHLY, CDR2 FYNNEI. V was clipped by 8 bases and J by 1 base, with 11 bases between them. Here the CDR3 reads CASVGQTNTEAFF. The CDR3 coding sequence is TGTGCCAGCGTAGGACAGACGAACACTGAAGCTTTCTTT.

This CDR3 reads CASSLGRDRPVFEQYF. DNA of the CDR3: TGTGCCAGCAGCTTAGGTCGGGACAGGCCCGTGTTCGAGCAGTACTTC. The J gene is TRBJ2-7, the V gene TRBV11-2, with 8 nucleotides matching TRBD1. Germline V gene sequence: CDR1 SGHAT, CDR2 FQNNGV. Unmatched junction bases numbered 11, after V lost 1 base and J lost 6 bases. This CDR3 has 16 amino acids.

The chain uses TRBV27 and TRBJ1-5; D gene ambiguous. The CDR3 is made up of 14 amino acids. With 1 base removed from V and 5 bases from J, the gap between germline ends came to 9 bases. Germline V lookup: CDR1 MNHEY, CDR2 SMNVEV (reference sequence). CDR3 loop: CASSLFGRDQPQHF. In DNA form, the CDR3 reads TGTGCCAGCAGTTTATTTGGAAGAGATCAGCCCCAGCATTTT.

This clone was found once. V is TRBV6-5 and J is TRBJ2-6; D not resolved. Germline CDR1 reads MNHEY; CDR2 reads SVGAGI. The CDR3 loop spans 15 amino acids. V gave up 6 bases and J gave up 2 bases, with 11 bases separating them. CDR3 in amino acids: CASRKTMAGANVLTF. The CDR3 DNA sequence: TGTGCCAGCAGAAAAACCATGGCTGGGGCCAACGTCCTGACTTTC.

The chain combines TRBV7-3 with TRBJ2-5; TRBD1 matches 7 bases. The J call could be wrong; TRBJ2-7 is a better fit for the DNA end. Looked up from germline, CDR1 is SGHTA and CDR2 is FQGTGA. The CDR3 extends over 15 amino acids. CDR3 sequence (DNA): TGTGCCAGCAGCTTTGTACAGGGGCCAATGGGCGAGCAGTACTTC. It is translated as CASSFVQGPMGEQYF.

The sample holds one count of this clone. CDR3 DNA: TGTGCCATCGGGACTAGCGGGGGAATCCAAGAGACCCAGTACTTC. Translated: CAIGTSGGIQETQYF. The rearrangement joins TRBV10-3 to TRBJ2-5, with 14 positions matching TRBD2. Germline values: CDR1 ENHRY, CDR2 SYGVKD. V shed 8 bases, J shed 1 base, and the junction held 3 bases outside the gene matches. This CDR3 is 15 amino acids long.

The chain has TRBV10-3 and TRBJ1-4; D is undetermined. In germline, CDR1 is ENHRY, CDR2 SYGVKD. The CDR3 consists of 16 residues. The V and J ends lost 2 bases and 0 bases respectively, with 10 bases between them. The CDR3: CAISEGSRTTNEKLFF. As DNA, the CDR3 is TGTGCCATCAGTGAGGGGAGCCGAACAACTAATGAAAAACTGTTTTTT.

J is TRBJ2-4 and V is TRBV7-2; tentatively, D is TRBD2 (6 bases). Trimming stripped 5 bases from V and 9 bases from J, with 14 bases between. The V gene's germline CDR1 is SGHTA and CDR2 FQGNSA. The CDR3 consists of 13 residues. The CDR3 nucleotides read TGTGCCAGCAGCCTGCCGGGGGAAGGCATTCAGTACTTC. Translating gives CASSLPGEGIQYF.

This chain's CDR3 is CASTGAGFAEKLFF. CDR3 sequence (DNA): TGTGCCAGCACGGGTGCGGGGTTCGCTGAAAAACTGTTTTTT. The chain combines TRBV28 with TRBJ1-4; D remains unclear. CDR1 and CDR2 from the germline V gene are MDHEN and SYDVKM. This CDR3 is 14 amino acids long. Deletions cut 7 bases from V and 7 bases from J, with 16 bases between.

The rearrangement joins TRBV7-2 to TRBJ1-1; TRBD1 agrees at 7 bases. CDR1 is SGHTA, CDR2 FQGNSA, per germline. This CDR3 has 13 amino acids. V lost 5 bases to trimming and J lost 6 bases; unmatched junction nucleotides: 6. Written as DNA, the CDR3 is TGTGCCAGCAGCCCAAACACAGGGGCTGAAGCTTTCTTT. Translated: CASSPNTGAEAFF. The full variable domain, with the rest looked up from reference TRBV7-2 and TRBJ1-1, is GAGVSQSPSNKVTEKGKDVELRCDPISGHTALYWYRQSLGQGLEFLIYFQGNSAPDKSGLPSDRFSAERTGGSVSTLTIQRTQQEDSAVYLCASSPNTGAEAFFGQGTRLTVV.

The J gene is TRBJ2-1, the V gene TRBV5-1; 7 nucleotides align to TRBD1. J lost 7 bases, V lost 4 bases, and 8 bases had no gene match. This CDR3 is built from 14 residues. CDR1 is SGHRS, CDR2 YFSETQ, per germline. The CDR3 spells CASSLRDSVNEQFF. As DNA, the CDR3 is TGCGCCAGCAGCCTCCGGGACAGTGTAAATGAGCAGTTCTTC. The variable domain in full, with the rest retrieved from reference TRBV5-1 and TRBJ2-1, is KAGVTQTPRYLIKTRGQQVTLSCSPISGHRSVSWYQQTPGQGLQFLFEYFSETQRNKGNFPGRFSGRQFSNSRSEMNVSTLELGDSALYLCASSLRDSVNEQFFGPGTRLTVL.

The chain recombines TRBV7-8 with TRBJ2-3; TRBD2 agrees at 8 bases. The CDR3 contains 13 residues. Germline assignment: CDR1 SGHVS and CDR2 FQNEAQ. V lost 1 base, J lost 6 bases, and 0 bases stayed unmatched. This CDR3 is CASSLGTSDTQYF. The CDR3 coding sequence is TGTGCCAGCAGCTTAGGGACTAGCGATACGCAGTATTTT.

The V call is TRBV30, the J call TRBJ1-2; TRBD1 aligns across 10 bases. This CDR3 is built from 14 residues. CDR1 is GTSNPN, CDR2 SVGIG, per germline (reference sequence). With 3 bases clipped from V and 7 bases from J, the junction kept 8 bases outside the gene matches. CDR3 in amino acids: CAWSPGTGAGGYTF. CDR3 DNA: TGTGCCTGGAGCCCAGGGACAGGGGCTGGTGGCTACACCTTC.

This chain joins TRBV19 and TRBJ2-5; D is possibly TRBD2 (6 bases). Trimming pared 6 bases from V and 2 bases from J, leaving 19 bases between. CDR1 is LNHDA, CDR2 SQIVND, per germline (reference sequence). The CDR3 consists of 16 residues. CDR3 sequence: CASSPGVSGFQETQYF. DNA of the CDR3: TGTGCCAGTAGCCCGGGAGTTAGCGGCTTTCAAGAGACCCAGTACTTC. The full variable domain, completed using reference TRBV19 and TRBJ2-5, is DGGITQSPKYLFRKEGQNVTLSCEQNLNHDAMYWYRQDPGQGLRLIYYSQIVNDFQKGDIAEGYSVSREKKESFPLTVTSAQKNPTAFYLCASSPGVSGFQETQYFGPGTRLLVL.

This clone was picked up a small number of times. Other DNA sequences from this sample encode an identical CDR3 as well. This chain links TRBV7-9 with TRBJ1-6, with TRBD1 matching 7 bases. The CDR3 extends over 15 amino acids. Germline values: CDR1 SEHNR, CDR2 FQNEAQ (reference sequence). The V and J ends lost 5 bases and 7 bases, in that order; junction bases with no gene match: 8. CDR3 loop: CASSPRQGGNSPLHF. The CDR3 nucleotides are TGTGCCAGCAGCCCTCGACAGGGAGGGAATTCACCCCTCCACTTT.

The chain is built from TRBV5-4 and TRBJ2-7; 9 positions agree with TRBD2. The CDR3 totals 14 residues. Per germline, CDR1 SGHNT and CDR2 YYREEE (reference sequence). J was trimmed by 4 bases and V by 4 bases; bases with no gene match: 6. The CDR3: CASSPKLAGYEQYF. The DNA for the CDR3 is TGTGCCAGCAGCCCGAAGCTAGCGGGGTACGAGCAGTACTTC.

CDR3 nucleotide sequence: TGTGCCAGCTCACCCCAGAGCTCCTACAATGAGCAGTTCTTC. It encodes CASSPQSSYNEQFF. The chain employs TRBV18 and TRBJ2-1; no definite D call. V was clipped by 3 bases and J by 0 bases, with 6 bases between them. There are 14 residues in the CDR3. Germline values: CDR1 KGHSH, CDR2 LQKENI.